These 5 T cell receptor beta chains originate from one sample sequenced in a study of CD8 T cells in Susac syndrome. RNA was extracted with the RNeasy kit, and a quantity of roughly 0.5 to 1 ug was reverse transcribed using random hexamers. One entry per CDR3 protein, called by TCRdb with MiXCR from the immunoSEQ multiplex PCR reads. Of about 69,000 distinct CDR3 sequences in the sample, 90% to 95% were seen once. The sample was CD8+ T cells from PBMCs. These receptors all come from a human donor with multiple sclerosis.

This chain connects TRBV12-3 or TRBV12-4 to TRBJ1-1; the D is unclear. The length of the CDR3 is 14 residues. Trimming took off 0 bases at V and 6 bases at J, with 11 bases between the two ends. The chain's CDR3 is CASSLAERAAEAFF. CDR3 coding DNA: TGTGCCAGCAGTTTAGCCGAAAGGGCCGCTGAAGCTTTCTTT.

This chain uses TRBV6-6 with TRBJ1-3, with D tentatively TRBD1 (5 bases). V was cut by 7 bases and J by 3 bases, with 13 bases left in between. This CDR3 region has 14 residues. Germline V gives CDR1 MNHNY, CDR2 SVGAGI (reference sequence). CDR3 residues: CASTVTAGGNTIYF. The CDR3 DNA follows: TGTGCCAGCACTGTGACAGCGGGTGGAAACACCATATATTTT.

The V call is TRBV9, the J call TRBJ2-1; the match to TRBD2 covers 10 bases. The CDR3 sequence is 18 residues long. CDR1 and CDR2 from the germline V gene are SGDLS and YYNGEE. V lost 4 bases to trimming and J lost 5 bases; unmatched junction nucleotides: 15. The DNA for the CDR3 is TGTGCCAGCAGCTCCCACCCAGGGGAAGCGGGGGGGAACAATGAGCAGTTCTTC. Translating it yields CASSSHPGEAGGNNEQFF.

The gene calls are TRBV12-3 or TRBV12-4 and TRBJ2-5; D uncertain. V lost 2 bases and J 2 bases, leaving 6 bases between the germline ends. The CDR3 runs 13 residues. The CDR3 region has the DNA TGTGCCAGCAGTTTACTGAAACAAGAGACCCAGTACTTC. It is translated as CASSLLKQETQYF.

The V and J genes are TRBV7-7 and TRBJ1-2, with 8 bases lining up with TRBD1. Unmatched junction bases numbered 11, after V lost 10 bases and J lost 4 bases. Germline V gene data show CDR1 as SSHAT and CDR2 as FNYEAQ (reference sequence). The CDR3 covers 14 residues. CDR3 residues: CATERVDRGYGYTF. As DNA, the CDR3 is TGTGCCACCGAGAGGGTCGACAGGGGCTATGGCTACACCTTC.